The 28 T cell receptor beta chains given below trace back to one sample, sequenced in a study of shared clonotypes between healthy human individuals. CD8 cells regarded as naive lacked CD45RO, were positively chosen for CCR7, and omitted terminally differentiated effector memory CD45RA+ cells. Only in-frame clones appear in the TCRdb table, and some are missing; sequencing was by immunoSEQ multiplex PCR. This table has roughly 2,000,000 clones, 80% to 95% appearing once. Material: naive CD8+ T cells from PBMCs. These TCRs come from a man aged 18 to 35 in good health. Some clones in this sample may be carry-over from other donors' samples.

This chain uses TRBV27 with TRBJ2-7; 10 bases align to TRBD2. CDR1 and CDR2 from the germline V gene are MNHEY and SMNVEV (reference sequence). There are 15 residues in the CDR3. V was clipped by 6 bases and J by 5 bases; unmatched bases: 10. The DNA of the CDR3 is TGTGCCAGCAGGGTACAGACTAGCGGGTTTGACGAGCAGTACTTC. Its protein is CASRVQTSGFDEQYF.

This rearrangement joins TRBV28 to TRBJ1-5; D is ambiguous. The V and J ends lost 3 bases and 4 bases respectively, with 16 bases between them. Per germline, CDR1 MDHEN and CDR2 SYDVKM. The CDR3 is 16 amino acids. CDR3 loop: CASSFNVAYTNQPQHF. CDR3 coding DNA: TGTGCCAGCAGTTTTAACGTTGCCTACACGAATCAGCCCCAGCATTTT.

The CDR3 DNA follows: TGTGCCAGCAGTTTACTGGTCCTTCGCGGGACGGATACGCAGTATTTT. This sequence encodes CASSLLVLRGTDTQYF. The chain is built from TRBV27 and TRBJ2-3, with D possibly being TRBD2 (6 bases). This CDR3 is built from 16 residues. Germline assignment: CDR1 MNHEY and CDR2 SMNVEV (reference sequence). Between the trimmed V and J ends, which lost 2 bases and 6 bases, there was a span of 18 bases.

The CDR3: CASSLEGDLQTDTQYF. The CDR3, as DNA: TGTGCCAGCAGTTTAGAAGGGGACTTACAAACAGATACGCAGTATTTT. J is TRBJ2-3 and V is TRBV28; D possibly corresponds to TRBD2 (6 bases). Trimming left V 2 bases short and J 3 bases short, with 15 bases between. This CDR3 is 16 amino acids long. Germline V lookup: CDR1 MDHEN, CDR2 SYDVKM.

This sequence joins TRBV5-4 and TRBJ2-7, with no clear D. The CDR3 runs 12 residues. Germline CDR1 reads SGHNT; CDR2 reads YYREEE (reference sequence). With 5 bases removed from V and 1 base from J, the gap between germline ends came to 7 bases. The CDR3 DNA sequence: TGTGCCAGCAGAGGTCAGTCCTACGAGCAGTACTTC. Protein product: CASRGQSYEQYF. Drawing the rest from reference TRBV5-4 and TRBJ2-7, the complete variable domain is ETGVTQSPTHLIKTRGQQVTLRCSSQSGHNTVSWYQQALGQGPQFIFQYYREEENGRGNFPPRFSGLQFPNYSSELNVNALELDDSALYLCASRGQSYEQYFGPGTRLTVT.

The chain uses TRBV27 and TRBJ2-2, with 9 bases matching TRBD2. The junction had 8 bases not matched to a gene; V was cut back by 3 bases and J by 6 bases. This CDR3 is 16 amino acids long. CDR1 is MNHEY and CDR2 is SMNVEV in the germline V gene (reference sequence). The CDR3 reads CASSLRRLAGPGELFF. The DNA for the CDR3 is TGTGCCAGCAGTTTGAGGAGGCTAGCGGGACCCGGGGAGCTGTTTTTT.

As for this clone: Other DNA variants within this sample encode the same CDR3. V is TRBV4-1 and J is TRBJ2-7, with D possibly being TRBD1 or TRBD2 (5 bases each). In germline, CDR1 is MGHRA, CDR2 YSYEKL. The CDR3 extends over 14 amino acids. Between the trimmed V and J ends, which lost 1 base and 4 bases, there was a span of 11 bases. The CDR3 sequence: CASSQGAGRYEQYF. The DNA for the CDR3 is TGCGCCAGCAGCCAAGGGGCAGGGAGATACGAGCAGTACTTC.

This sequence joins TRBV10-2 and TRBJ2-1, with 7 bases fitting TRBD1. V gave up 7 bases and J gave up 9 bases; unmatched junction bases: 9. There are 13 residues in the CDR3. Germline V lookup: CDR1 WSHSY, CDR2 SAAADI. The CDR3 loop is CASKGTVGGEQFF. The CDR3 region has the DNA TGCGCCAGCAAAGGGACAGTCGGCGGTGAGCAGTTCTTC.

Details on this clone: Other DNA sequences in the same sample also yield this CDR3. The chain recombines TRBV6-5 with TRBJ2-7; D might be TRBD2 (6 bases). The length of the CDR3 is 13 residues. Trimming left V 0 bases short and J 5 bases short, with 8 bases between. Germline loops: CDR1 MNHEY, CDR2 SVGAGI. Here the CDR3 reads CASSYSRGNEQYF. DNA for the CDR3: TGTGCCAGCAGTTACTCCCGGGGGAACGAGCAGTACTTC.

As DNA, the CDR3 is TGTGCCAGCTACGCTTTCAATGAGCAGTTCTTC. This translates into CASYAFNEQFF. This rearrangement joins TRBV27 to TRBJ2-1; D is uncertain. The CDR3 consists of 11 residues. Per the germline V gene, CDR1 is MNHEY and CDR2 is SMNVEV (reference sequence). V was cut by 8 bases and J by 6 bases, with 8 bases left in between.

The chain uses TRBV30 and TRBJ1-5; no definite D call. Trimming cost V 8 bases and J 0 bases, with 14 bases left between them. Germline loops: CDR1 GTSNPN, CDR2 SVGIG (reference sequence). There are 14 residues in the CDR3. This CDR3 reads CAGREQFSNQPQHF. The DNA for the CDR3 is TGTGCCGGAAGGGAGCAATTTAGCAATCAGCCCCAGCATTTT.

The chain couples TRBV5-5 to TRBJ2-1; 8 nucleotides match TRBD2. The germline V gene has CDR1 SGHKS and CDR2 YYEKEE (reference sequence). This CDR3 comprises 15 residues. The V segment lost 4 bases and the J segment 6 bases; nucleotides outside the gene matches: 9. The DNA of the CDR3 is TGTGCCAGCAGCCCTCCGGGACTAGGGGGCAATGAGCAGTTCTTC. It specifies CASSPPGLGGNEQFF.

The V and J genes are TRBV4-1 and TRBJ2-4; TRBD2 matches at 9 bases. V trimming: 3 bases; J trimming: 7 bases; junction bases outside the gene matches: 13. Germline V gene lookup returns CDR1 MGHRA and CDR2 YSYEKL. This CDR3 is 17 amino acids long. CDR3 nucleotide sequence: TGCGCCAGCAGCCAGGACCCCCTGCGGGAGGGGGAGAACATTCAGTACTTC. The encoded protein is CASSQDPLREGENIQYF.

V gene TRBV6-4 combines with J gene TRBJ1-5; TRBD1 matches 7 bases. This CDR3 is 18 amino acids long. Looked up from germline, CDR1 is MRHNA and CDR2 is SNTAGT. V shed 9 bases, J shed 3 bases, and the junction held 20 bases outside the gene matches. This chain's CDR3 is CARPTHWGGQLINQPQHF. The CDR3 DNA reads TGTGCCAGACCTACTCATTGGGGGGGACAGTTGATCAATCAGCCCCAGCATTTT.

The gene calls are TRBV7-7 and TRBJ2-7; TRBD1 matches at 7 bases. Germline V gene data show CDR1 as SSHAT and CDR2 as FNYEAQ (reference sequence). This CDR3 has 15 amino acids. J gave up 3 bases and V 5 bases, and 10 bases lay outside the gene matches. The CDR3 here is CASSTGQTSHYEQYF. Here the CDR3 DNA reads TGTGCCAGCAGCACGGGACAGACCAGTCACTACGAGCAGTACTTC.

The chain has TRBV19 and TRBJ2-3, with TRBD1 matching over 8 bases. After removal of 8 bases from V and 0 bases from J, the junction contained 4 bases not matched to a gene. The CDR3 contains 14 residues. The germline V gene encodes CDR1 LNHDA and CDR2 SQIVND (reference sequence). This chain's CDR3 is CASGTGASTDTQYF. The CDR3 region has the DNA TGTGCCAGTGGGACAGGAGCTAGCACAGATACGCAGTATTTT.

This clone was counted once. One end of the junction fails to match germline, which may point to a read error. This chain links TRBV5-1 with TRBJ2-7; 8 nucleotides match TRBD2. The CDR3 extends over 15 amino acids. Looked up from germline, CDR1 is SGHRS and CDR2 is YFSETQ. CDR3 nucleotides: TGCGCCAGCAGCTTGACGGGAGGGCCCTCCCACGAGCAGTACTTC. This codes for CASSLTGGPSHEQYF. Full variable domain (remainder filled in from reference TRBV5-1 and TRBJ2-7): KAGVTQTPRYLIKTRGQQVTLSCSPISGHRSVSWYQQTPGQGLQFLFEYFSETQRNKGNFPGRFSGRQFSNSRSEMNVSTLELGDSALYLCASSLTGGPSHEQYFGPGTRLTVT.

The CDR3 reads CASSASGTRIEQYF. CDR3 sequence (DNA): TGTGCCAGCAGCGCGTCCGGGACAAGAATAGAGCAGTACTTC. This sequence joins TRBV7-2 and TRBJ2-7, with D possibly being TRBD1 (6 bases). V gave up 5 bases and J gave up 7 bases, with 18 bases separating them. CDR3 length: 14 amino acids. Germline values: CDR1 SGHTA, CDR2 FQGNSA.

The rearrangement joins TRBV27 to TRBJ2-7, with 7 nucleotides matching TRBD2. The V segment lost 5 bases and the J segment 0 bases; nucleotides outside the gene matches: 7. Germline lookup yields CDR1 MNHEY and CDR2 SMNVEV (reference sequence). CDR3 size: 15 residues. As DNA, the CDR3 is TGTGCCAGCAGTAAGTGGCGGGAGTACTCCTACGAGCAGTACTTC. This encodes CASSKWREYSYEQYF.

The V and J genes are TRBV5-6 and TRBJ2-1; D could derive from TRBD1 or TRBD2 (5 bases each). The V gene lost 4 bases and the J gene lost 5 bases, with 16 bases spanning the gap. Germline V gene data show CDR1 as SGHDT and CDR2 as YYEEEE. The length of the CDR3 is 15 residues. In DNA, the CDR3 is TGTGCCAGCAGCCCGGGGACCACCATTCACAATGAGCAGTTCTTC. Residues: CASSPGTTIHNEQFF.

The CDR3 nucleotides read TGTGCCAGCAGCTGGGGGGTCAATGAGCAGTTCTTC. It translates to CASSWGVNEQFF. The rearrangement uses TRBV7-9 and TRBJ2-1, with D perhaps TRBD2 (6 bases). This CDR3 is 12 amino acids long. Per the germline V gene, CDR1 is SEHNR and CDR2 is FQNEAQ (reference sequence). V lost 4 bases to trimming and J lost 6 bases, with 7 bases between them.

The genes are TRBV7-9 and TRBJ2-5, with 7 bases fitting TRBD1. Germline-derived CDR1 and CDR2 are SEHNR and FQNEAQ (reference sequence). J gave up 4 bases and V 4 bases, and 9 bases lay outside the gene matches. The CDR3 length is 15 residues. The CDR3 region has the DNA TGTGCCAGCAGCTCCGTGACAGGGAAGGGAGAGACCCAGTACTTC. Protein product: CASSSVTGKGETQYF.

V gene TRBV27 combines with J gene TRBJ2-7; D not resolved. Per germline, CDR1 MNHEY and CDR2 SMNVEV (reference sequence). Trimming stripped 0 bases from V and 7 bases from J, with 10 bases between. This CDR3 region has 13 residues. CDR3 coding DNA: TGTGCCAGCAGTTTATCGGTCCTTAGTGAGCAGTACTTC. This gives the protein CASSLSVLSEQYF.

The DNA for the CDR3 is TGTGCCAGCAACAGGAACAATGAGCAGTTCTTC. This codes for CASNRNNEQFF. This sequence joins TRBV28 and TRBJ2-1; TRBD1 is a possible D gene (5 bases). V shed 7 bases and J shed 5 bases, with 6 bases lying between them. Germline values: CDR1 MDHEN, CDR2 SYDVKM. This CDR3 is 11 amino acids long.

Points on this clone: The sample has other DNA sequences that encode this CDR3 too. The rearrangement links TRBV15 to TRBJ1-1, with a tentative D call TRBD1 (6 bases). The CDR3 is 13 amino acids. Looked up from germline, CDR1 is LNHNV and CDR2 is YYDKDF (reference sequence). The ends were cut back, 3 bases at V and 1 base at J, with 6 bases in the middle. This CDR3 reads CATSRDRNTEAFF. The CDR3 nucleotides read TGTGCCACCAGCAGGGACAGGAACACTGAAGCTTTCTTT.

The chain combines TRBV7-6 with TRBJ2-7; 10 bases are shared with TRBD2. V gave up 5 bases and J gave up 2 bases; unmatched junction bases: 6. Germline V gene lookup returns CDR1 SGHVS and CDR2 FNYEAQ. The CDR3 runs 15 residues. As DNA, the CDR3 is TGTGCCAGCAGCAATGTAGCGGGAGGAGCCTACGAGCAGTACTTC. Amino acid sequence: CASSNVAGGAYEQYF.

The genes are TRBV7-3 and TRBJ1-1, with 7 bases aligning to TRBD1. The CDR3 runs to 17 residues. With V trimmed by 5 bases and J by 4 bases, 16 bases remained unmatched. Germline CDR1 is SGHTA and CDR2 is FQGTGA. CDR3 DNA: TGTGCCAGCAGCCACTTAGGGAGGGGGCTGGTACCCACTGAAGCTTTCTTT. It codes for CASSHLGRGLVPTEAFF.

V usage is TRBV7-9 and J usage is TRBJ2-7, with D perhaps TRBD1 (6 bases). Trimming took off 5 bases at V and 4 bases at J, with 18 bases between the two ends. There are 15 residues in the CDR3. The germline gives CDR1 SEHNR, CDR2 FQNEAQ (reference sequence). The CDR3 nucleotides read TGTGCCAGCAGCCCCCCGGACAGCCCTAGTTACGAGCAGTACTTC. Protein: CASSPPDSPSYEQYF.